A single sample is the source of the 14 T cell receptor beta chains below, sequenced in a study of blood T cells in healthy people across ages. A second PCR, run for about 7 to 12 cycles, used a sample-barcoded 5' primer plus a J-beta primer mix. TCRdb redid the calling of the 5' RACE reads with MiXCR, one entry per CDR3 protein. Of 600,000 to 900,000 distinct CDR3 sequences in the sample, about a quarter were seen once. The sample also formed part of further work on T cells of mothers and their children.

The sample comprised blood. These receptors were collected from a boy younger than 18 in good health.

The DNA of the CDR3 is TGTGCTAGTGGCCCCCCTAGAGCGGGGGGGGATACGCAGTATTTT. It is translated as CASGPPRAGGDTQYF. V and J are TRBV12-5 and TRBJ2-3, with TRBD2 identical over 10 bases. CDR1 is LGHNT, CDR2 FRNRAP, per germline. This CDR3 is built from 15 residues. V shed 6 bases and J 6 bases; nucleotides not matched to a gene: 9.

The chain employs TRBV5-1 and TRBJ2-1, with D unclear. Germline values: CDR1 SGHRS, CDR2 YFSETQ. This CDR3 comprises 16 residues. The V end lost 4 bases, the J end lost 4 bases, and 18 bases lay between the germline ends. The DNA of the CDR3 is TGCGCCAGCAGCCTTAGGCCGGACGGAATATACAATGAGCAGTTCTTC. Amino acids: CASSLRPDGIYNEQFF.

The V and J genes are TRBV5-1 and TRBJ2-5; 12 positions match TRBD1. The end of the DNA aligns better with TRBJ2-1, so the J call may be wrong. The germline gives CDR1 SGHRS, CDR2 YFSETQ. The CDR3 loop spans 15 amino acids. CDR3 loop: CASALGDRGPNEQFF. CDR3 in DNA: TGCGCCAGCGCCCTGGGGGACAGGGGGCCCAATGAGCAGTTCTTC.

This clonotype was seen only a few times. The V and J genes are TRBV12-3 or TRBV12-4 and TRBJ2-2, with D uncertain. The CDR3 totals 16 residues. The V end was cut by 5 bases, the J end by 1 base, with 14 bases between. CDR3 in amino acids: CASSPTRARNTGELFF. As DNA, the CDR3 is TGTGCCAGCAGTCCGACCCGGGCCAGGAACACCGGGGAGCTGTTTTTT.

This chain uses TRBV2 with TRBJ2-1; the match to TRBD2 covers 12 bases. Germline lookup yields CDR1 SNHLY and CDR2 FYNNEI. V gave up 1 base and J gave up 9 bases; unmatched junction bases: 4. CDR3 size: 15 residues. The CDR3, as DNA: TGTGCCAGCAGTGAAGGACTAGCGGGGGTTGTTGAGCAGTTCTTC. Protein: CASSEGLAGVVEQFF.

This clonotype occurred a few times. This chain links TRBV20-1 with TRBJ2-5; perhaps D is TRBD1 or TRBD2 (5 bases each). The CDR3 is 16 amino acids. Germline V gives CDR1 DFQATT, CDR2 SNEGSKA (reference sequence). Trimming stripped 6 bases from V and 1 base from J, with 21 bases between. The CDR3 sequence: CSATDDLGRIQETQYF. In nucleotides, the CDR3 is TGCAGTGCGACCGATGATTTGGGACGGATCCAAGAGACCCAGTACTTC.

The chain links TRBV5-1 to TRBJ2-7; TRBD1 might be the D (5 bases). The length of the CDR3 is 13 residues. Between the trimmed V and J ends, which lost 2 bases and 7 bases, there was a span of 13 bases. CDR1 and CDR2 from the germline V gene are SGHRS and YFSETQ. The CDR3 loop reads CASSFQAGNEQYF. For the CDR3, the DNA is TGCGCCAGCAGCTTCCAGGCAGGGAATGAGCAGTACTTC.

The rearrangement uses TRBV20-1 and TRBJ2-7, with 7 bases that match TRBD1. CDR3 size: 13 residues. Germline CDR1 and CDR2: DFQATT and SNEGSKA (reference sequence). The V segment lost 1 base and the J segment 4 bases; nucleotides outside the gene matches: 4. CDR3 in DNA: TGCAGTGCTAGAGCTCCGACAGGGTACGAGCAGTACTTC. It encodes CSARAPTGYEQYF.

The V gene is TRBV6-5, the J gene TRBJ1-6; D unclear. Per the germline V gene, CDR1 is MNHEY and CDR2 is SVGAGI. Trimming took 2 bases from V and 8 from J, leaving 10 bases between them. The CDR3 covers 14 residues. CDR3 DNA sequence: TGTGCCAGCAGTTACAGGGCACCCTATTCACCCCTCCACTTT. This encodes CASSYRAPYSPLHF.

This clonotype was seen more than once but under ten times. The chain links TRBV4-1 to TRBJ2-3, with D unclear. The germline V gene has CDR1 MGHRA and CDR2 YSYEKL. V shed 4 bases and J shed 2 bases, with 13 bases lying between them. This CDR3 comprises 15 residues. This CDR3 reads CASSRKQGSTDTQYF. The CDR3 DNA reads TGCGCCAGCAGCCGGAAACAAGGGTCCACAGATACGCAGTATTTT.

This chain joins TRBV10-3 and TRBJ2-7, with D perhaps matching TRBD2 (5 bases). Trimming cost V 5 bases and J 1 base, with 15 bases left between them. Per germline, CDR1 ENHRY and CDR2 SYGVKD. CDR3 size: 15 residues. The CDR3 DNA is TGTGCCATCAGTCACGACCGGGAAGGGTCCTACGAGCAGTACTTC. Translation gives CAISHDREGSYEQYF.

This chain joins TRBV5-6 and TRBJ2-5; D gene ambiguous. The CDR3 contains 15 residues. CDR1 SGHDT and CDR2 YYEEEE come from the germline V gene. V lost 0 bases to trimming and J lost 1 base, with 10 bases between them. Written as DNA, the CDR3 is TGTGCCAGCAGCTTGGGCTTCCCATTCCAAGAGACCCAGTACTTC. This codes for CASSLGFPFQETQYF.

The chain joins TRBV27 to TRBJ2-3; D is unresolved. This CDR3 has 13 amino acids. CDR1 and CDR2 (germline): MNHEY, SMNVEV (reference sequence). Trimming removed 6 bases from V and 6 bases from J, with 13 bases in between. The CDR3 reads CASSPESSDTQYF. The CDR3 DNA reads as TGTGCCAGCAGCCCGGAATCCTCGGATACGCAGTATTTT.

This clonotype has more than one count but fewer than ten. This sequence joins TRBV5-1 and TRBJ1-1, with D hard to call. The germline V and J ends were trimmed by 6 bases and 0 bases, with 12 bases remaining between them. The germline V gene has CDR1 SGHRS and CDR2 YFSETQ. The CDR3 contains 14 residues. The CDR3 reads CASTEDAMNTEAFF. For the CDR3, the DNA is TGCGCCAGCACCGAGGACGCAATGAACACTGAAGCTTTCTTT.